These T cell receptor beta chains were read from a single sample in a study of memory CD4+ T cells and cytomegalovirus serostatus. Sequencing was performed with immunoSEQ multiplex PCR; in TCRdb, only in-frame clones are kept and a portion is missing. In the table there are 50,000 to 65,000 clones, approximately 71% of which are singletons. The sequencing sample was made of memory CD4+ T cells from blood. The source is an adult in good health and CMV-seronegative. Both conserved end residues are part of each CDR3. D genes are given only for firm matches. Size tells how often a clone was seen (once, few, many) or the class of an expanded clone, and some rows leave it out.

D: TRBD2
J: TRBJ2-7
size: .
V: TRBV29-1
DNA: TGCAGCGTTGGCGGACTATGGAGGAGCGGGAGGGGAGAAGGCTCCTACGAGCAGTACTTC
CDR3: CSVGGLWRSGRGEGSYEQYF

D: TRBD1
J: TRBJ2-5
size: .
V: TRBV18
DNA: TGTGCCAGCCGGAAGGGGGCGGCAGAAGAGACCCAGTACTTC
CDR3: CASRKGAAEETQYF

D: TRBD1
J: TRBJ2-5
size: .
V: TRBV5-1
DNA: TGCGCCAGCAGCTCTACAGGGGGGGAGACCCAGTACTTC
CDR3: CASSSTGGETQYF

D: TRBD2
J: TRBJ2-3
size: once
V: TRBV4-1
DNA: TGCGCCAGCAGCCAAGATCCGACTAGCGGGAGGGCCAGTGGTATAGATACGCAGTATTTT
CDR3: CASSQDPTSGRASGIDTQYF

D: .
J: TRBJ1-2
size: .
V: TRBV4-3
DNA: TGCGCCAGCAGCCAAGATTGGGGGTCGGGCGGGAGGGAGGGCTACACCTTC
CDR3: CASSQDWGSGGREGYTF

D: TRBD1
J: TRBJ2-7
size: .
V: TRBV9
DNA: TGTGCCAGCAGCGCGGCCGGGACAGGGGTACACGAGCAGTACTTC
CDR3: CASSAAGTGVHEQYF

D: TRBD2
J: TRBJ2-2
size: .
V: TRBV5-1
DNA: TGCGCCAGCAGCCCAGGGACTAGCGGAGGCGGGGAGCTGTTTTTT
CDR3: CASSPGTSGGGELFF

D: .
J: TRBJ2-5
size: few
V: TRBV7-9
DNA: TGTGCCAGCAGCTTAGACCTCAGGGGGAGGGAAGAGACCCAGTACTTC
CDR3: CASSLDLRGREETQYF

D: .
J: TRBJ2-3
size: .
V: TRBV5-1
DNA: TGCGCCAGCAGCCTGCTCCCCTTGACTCAGCTACGCACAGATACGCAGTATTTT
CDR3: CASSLLPLTQLRTDTQYF

D: TRBD2
J: TRBJ2-4
size: once
V: TRBV9
DNA: TGTGCCAGCAGCCCTACCTCTGGACTAGCGGGAGTCCAAAACATTCAGTACTTC
CDR3: CASSPTSGLAGVQNIQYF

D: .
J: TRBJ2-5
size: .
V: TRBV11-2
DNA: TGTGCCAGCAGCGAACAAGAGACCCAGTACTTC
CDR3: CASSEQETQYF

D: TRBD1
J: TRBJ1-5
size: once
V: TRBV7-4
DNA: TGTGCCAGCAGCTTCCCACAGGGGGACAGATCATATAGCAATCAGCCCCAGCATTTT
CDR3: CASSFPQGDRSYSNQPQHF

D: .
J: TRBJ2-2
size: once
V: TRBV27
DNA: TGTGCCAGCTCGCGACTAGTTAACACCGGGGAGCTGTTTTTT
CDR3: CASSRLVNTGELFF

D: TRBD1
J: TRBJ2-3
size: .
V: TRBV6-5
DNA: TGTGCCAGCACGAGGACAGGTTCATTCAGGGATACGCAGTATTTT
CDR3: CASTRTGSFRDTQYF

D: TRBD2
J: TRBJ2-7
size: .
V: TRBV4-2
DNA: TGTGCCAGCAGCCAAGATTTATCGCCTAGCGGGGGTTTCTACGAGCAGTACTTC
CDR3: CASSQDLSPSGGFYEQYF

D: .
J: TRBJ2-2
size: .
V: TRBV2
DNA: TGTGCCAGCAGTATTCTCCAGGTGACCGGGGAGCTGTTTTTT
CDR3: CASSILQVTGELFF

D: .
J: TRBJ1-6
size: .
V: TRBV18
DNA: TGTGCCAGCTCGTCGCTCGGGACCAATTCACCCCTCCACTTT
CDR3: CASSSLGTNSPLHF

D: .
J: TRBJ2-7
size: .
V: TRBV7-9
DNA: TGTGCCAGCAGCGTCTATGGAATCGAGCAGTACTTC
CDR3: CASSVYGIEQYF